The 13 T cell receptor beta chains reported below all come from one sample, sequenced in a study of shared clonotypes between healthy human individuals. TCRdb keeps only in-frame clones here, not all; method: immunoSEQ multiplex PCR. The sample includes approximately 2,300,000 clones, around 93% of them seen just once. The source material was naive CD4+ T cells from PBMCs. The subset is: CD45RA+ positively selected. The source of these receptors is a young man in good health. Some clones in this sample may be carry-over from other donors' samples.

The CDR3 protein is CASSPLRGTEAFF. The CDR3 coding sequence is TGTGCCAGCTCACCACTGAGGGGTACTGAAGCTTTCTTT. The rearrangement links TRBV18 to TRBJ1-1; D is possibly TRBD1 (5 bases). The germline V and J ends were trimmed by 1 base and 5 bases, with 8 bases remaining between them. Germline assignment: CDR1 KGHSH and CDR2 LQKENI. The CDR3 loop spans 13 amino acids.

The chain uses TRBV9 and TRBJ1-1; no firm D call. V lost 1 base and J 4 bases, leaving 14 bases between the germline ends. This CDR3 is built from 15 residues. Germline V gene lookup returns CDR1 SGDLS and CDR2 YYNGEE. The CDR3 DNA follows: TGTGCCAGCAGCGTATTTGTAGGAGGAGGCACTGAAGCTTTCTTT. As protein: CASSVFVGGGTEAFF.

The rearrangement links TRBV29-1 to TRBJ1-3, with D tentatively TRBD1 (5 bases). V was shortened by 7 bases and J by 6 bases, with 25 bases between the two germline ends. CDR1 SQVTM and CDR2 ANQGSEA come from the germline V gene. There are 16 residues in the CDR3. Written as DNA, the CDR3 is TGCAGCGCCCGAGAGACCGGGACGCCAAGCGAAAACACCATATATTTT. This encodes CSARETGTPSENTIYF.

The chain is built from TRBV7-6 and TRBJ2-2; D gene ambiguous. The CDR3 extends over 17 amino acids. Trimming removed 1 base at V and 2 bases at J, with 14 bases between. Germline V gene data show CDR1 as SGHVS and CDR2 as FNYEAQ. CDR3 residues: CASSLVGFRPNTGELFF. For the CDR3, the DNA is TGTGCCAGCAGCTTAGTAGGTTTTAGGCCTAACACCGGGGAGCTGTTTTTT.

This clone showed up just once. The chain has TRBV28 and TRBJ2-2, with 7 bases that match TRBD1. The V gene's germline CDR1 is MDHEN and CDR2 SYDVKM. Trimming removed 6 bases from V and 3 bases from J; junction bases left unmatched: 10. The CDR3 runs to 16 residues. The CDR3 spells CASSPTGVGDTGELFF. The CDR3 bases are TGTGCCAGCAGCCCTACAGGGGTCGGCGACACCGGGGAGCTGTTTTTT.

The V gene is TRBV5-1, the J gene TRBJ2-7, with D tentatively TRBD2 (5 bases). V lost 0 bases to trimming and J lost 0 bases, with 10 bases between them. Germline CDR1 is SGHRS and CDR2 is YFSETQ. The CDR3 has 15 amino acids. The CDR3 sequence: CASSLGTVYSYEQYF. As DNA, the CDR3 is TGCGCCAGCAGCTTGGGGACTGTCTACTCCTACGAGCAGTACTTC.

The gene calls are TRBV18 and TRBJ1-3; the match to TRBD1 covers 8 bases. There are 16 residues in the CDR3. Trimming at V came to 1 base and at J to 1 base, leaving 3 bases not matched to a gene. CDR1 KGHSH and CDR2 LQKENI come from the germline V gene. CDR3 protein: CASSPRQGASGNTIYF. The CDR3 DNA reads TGTGCCAGCTCACCACGGCAGGGGGCATCTGGAAACACCATATATTTT.

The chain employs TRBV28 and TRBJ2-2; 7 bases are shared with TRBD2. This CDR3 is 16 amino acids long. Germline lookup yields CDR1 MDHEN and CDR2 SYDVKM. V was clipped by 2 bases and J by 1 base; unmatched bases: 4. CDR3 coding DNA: TGTGCCAGCAGTTTAAGCGGGGCACAGAACACCGGGGAGCTGTTTTTT. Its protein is CASSLSGAQNTGELFF.

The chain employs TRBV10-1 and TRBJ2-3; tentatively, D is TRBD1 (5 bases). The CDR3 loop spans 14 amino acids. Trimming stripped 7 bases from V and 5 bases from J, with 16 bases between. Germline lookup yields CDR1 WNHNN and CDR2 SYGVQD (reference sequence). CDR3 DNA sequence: TGCGCCAGCAAACAGGCCAACTGGGGAGATACGCAGTATTTT. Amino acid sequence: CASKQANWGDTQYF.

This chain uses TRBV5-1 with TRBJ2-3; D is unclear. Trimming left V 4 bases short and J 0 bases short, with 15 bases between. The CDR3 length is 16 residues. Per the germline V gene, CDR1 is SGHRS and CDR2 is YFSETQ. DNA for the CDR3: TGCGCCAGCAGCCGAAAAGGGATATTTAGCACAGATACGCAGTATTTT. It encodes CASSRKGIFSTDTQYF. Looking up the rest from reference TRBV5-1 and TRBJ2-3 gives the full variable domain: KAGVTQTPRYLIKTRGQQVTLSCSPISGHRSVSWYQQTPGQGLQFLFEYFSETQRNKGNFPGRFSGRQFSNSRSEMNVSTLELGDSALYLCASSRKGIFSTDTQYFGPGTRLTVL.

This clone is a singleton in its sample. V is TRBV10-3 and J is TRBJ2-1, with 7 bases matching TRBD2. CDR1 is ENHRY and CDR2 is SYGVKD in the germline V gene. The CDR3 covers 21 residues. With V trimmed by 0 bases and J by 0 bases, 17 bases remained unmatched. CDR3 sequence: CAISESPSSRASGSSYNEQFF. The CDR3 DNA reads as TGTGCCATCAGTGAGTCACCCTCTAGTAGGGCTAGCGGAAGCTCCTACAATGAGCAGTTCTTC.

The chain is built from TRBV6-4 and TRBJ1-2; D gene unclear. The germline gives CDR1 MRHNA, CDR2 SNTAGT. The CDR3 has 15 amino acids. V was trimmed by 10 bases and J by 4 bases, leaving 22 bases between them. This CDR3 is CATSRGPDALYGYTF. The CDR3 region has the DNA TGTGCCACCTCCCGAGGCCCGGACGCACTCTATGGCTACACCTTC.

This CDR3 is CASSLRGRIEETQYF. CDR3 DNA: TGTGCCAGCAGCCTTCGGGGCAGGATAGAAGAGACCCAGTACTTC. The rearrangement uses TRBV28 and TRBJ2-5; D might be TRBD1 or TRBD2, each matching 5 bases. CDR1 MDHEN and CDR2 SYDVKM come from the germline V gene. The CDR3 sequence is 15 residues long. Deletions cut 6 bases from V and 3 bases from J, with 17 bases between.